What follows are 11 T cell receptor beta chains derived from one specimen sequenced in a study of shared clonotypes between healthy human individuals. CD45RO-negative cells were positively selected for CCR7, leaving out terminally differentiated effector memory CD45RA+ cells. The assay was immunoSEQ multiplex PCR, and TCRdb's table has in-frame clones only and misses some. The repertoire holds millions of clones, with about 95% as singletons. Sequencing was done on a sample of naive CD8+ T cells sorted from blood. The receptors derive from a man aged 18 to 29 in good health.

Remarks on this clone: A much larger clonotype is one base distant, so this may be a read error. The chain recombines TRBV11-3 with TRBJ1-1; D perhaps matches TRBD1 (5 bases). This CDR3 is built from 14 residues. Trimming took 1 base from V and 0 from J, leaving 6 bases between them. The germline gives CDR1 SGHNT, CDR2 YENEEA. CDR3 nucleotide sequence: TGTGCCAGCAGCTTAGGGGGGGTGAACACTGAAGCTTTCTTT. Its translation is CASSLGGVNTEAFF.

A remark on this clone: Other DNA sequences in this sample translate to the same CDR3. The chain combines TRBV11-2 with TRBJ2-1, with D tentatively TRBD1 (6 bases). Trimming cost V 5 bases and J 2 bases, with 10 bases left between them. The CDR3 length is 14 residues. Germline loops: CDR1 SGHAT, CDR2 FQNNGV. CDR3 region: CASSLQGAYNEQFF. CDR3 in DNA: TGTGCCAGCAGCCTACAGGGAGCCTACAATGAGCAGTTCTTC.

In its sample, this clone was seen once. The chain combines TRBV30 with TRBJ1-5; D is ambiguous. V was clipped by 2 bases and J by 5 bases, with 10 bases between them. The CDR3 length is 13 residues. CDR1 is GTSNPN, CDR2 SVGIG, per germline (reference sequence). The CDR3 here is CAWSLQTDQPQHF. The CDR3 DNA reads as TGTGCCTGGAGTCTGCAGACCGATCAGCCCCAGCATTTT.

CDR3 in amino acids: CAWSWGAGNTIYF. CDR3 bases: TGTGCCTGGAGTTGGGGGGCTGGAAACACCATATATTTT. This chain uses TRBV30 with TRBJ1-3, with D tentatively TRBD1 (5 bases). The CDR3 runs 13 residues. V gave up 2 bases and J gave up 2 bases, with 7 bases separating them. The V gene's germline CDR1 is GTSNPN and CDR2 SVGIG (reference sequence).

Details on this clone: Other DNA sequences in the sample encode the same CDR3. The chain joins TRBV9 to TRBJ1-1; 11 bases fit TRBD1. Germline lookup yields CDR1 SGDLS and CDR2 YYNGEE. J lost 4 bases, V lost 0 bases, and 2 bases had no gene match. CDR3 length: 15 amino acids. Here the CDR3 DNA reads TGTGCCAGCAGCGTAGAAGGGACAGGGGGCACTGAAGCTTTCTTT. It translates to CASSVEGTGGTEAFF.

V and J are TRBV28 and TRBJ2-7, with TRBD1 as a possible D gene (6 bases). V lost 5 bases and J lost 2, with 10 bases in between. The germline CDR1 and CDR2 sequences are MDHEN and SYDVKM. The CDR3 is 13 amino acids. Here the CDR3 DNA reads TGTGCCAGCAGTGGGGACATGGCCTACGAGCAGTACTTC. It yields the protein CASSGDMAYEQYF.

The V call is TRBV13, the J call TRBJ2-7; D unclear. The CDR3 is 12 amino acids. V was shortened by 2 bases and J by 2 bases, with 4 bases between the two germline ends. CDR1 is PRHDT, CDR2 FYEKMQ, per germline (reference sequence). The CDR3 bases are TGTGCCAGCAGCTTACGGACCTACGAGCAGTACTTC. This codes for CASSLRTYEQYF.

The chain links TRBV7-9 to TRBJ2-5; 7 bases map to TRBD2. With V trimmed by 8 bases and J by 4 bases, 7 bases remained unmatched. Germline V CDR1 and CDR2: SEHNR, FQNEAQ (reference sequence). There are 13 residues in the CDR3. The CDR3 region has the DNA TGTGCCAGCTTTGGGAGGGCGCTAGAGACCCAGTACTTC. Translation gives CASFGRALETQYF.

The chain carries TRBV28 and TRBJ2-3; D is ambiguous. V gave up 3 bases and J gave up 5 bases, with 6 bases separating them. Germline V lookup: CDR1 MDHEN, CDR2 SYDVKM. The CDR3 runs to 12 residues. The DNA of the CDR3 is TGTGCCAGCAGTTTCAGAAAAGATACGCAGTATTTT. Its translation is CASSFRKDTQYF.

The rearrangement joins TRBV9 to TRBJ1-2; perhaps TRBD1 as D (5 bases). Per the germline V gene, CDR1 is SGDLS and CDR2 is YYNGEE. V shed 0 bases and J shed 4 bases, with 10 bases lying between them. This CDR3 contains 14 residues. CDR3: CASSVGAGPYGYTF. Written as DNA, the CDR3 is TGTGCCAGCAGCGTAGGTGCAGGGCCCTATGGCTACACCTTC.

The J gene is TRBJ1-5, the V gene TRBV29-1, with 7 bases aligning to TRBD1. CDR3 size: 14 residues. The V segment lost 4 bases and the J segment 7 bases; nucleotides outside the gene matches: 10. Germline V CDR1 and CDR2: SQVTM, ANQGSEA. The CDR3 here is CSVVGTAEGQPQHF. DNA of the CDR3: TGCAGCGTTGTAGGGACAGCCGAGGGACAGCCCCAGCATTTT.